One sample yielded the 19 T cell receptor beta chains listed below, sequenced in a study of OX40 agonist ivuxolimab in advanced cancers. Here immunoSEQ multiplex PCR was the method, and the copy in TCRdb shows in-frame clones only, minus some. The sample contains approximately 65,000 clones, approximately 92% of which appear only once. The material sequenced was CD4+ or CD8+ T cells sorted from blood, taken in a trial of the OX40 agonist ivuxolimab. The receptors were gathered from an adult with an advanced solid tumor such as melanoma, head and neck, liver or kidney cancer.

The chain couples TRBV6-5 to TRBJ1-2; 11 bases agree with TRBD1. V was clipped by 3 bases and J by 8 bases; unmatched bases: 8. This CDR3 is 15 amino acids long. Germline CDR1 reads MNHEY; CDR2 reads SVGAGI. CDR3 amino acids: CASSYEGQGARGYTF. The CDR3, as DNA: TGTGCCAGCAGTTATGAAGGACAGGGGGCGCGAGGCTACACCTTC.

The sample holds one count of this clone. V usage is TRBV5-3 and J usage is TRBJ1-1, with 7 bases matching TRBD1. TRBV5-3 falls under the ORF class, with uncertain function. The CDR3 length is 12 residues. V trimming: 8 bases; J trimming: 12 bases; junction bases outside the gene matches: 13. The CDR3 bases are TGTGCCAGCAGTCAATGGGGACAGAAACCTTTCTTT. The encoded protein is CASSQWGQKPFF.

In regard to this clone: This sample includes further DNA sequences coding for the same CDR3. The chain carries TRBV5-6 and TRBJ1-2; D not resolved. V lost 0 bases and J lost 4, with 10 bases in between. This CDR3 contains 14 residues. Germline V gene sequence: CDR1 SGHDT, CDR2 YYEEEE. In DNA, the CDR3 is TGTGCCAGCAGCTTGGGACGAGGGTCCTATGGCTACACCTTC. Translated: CASSLGRGSYGYTF.

The chain couples TRBV14 to TRBJ2-1; D is undetermined. Trimming removed 3 bases at V and 4 bases at J, with 7 bases between. This CDR3 spans 13 amino acids. Germline CDR1 reads SGHDN; CDR2 reads FVKESK. CDR3 nucleotide sequence: TGTGCCAGCAGCCACCGGATGTACAATGAGCAGTTCTTC. Encoded protein: CASSHRMYNEQFF.

This clone was seen a single time. The chain couples TRBV5-1 to TRBJ2-1; 12 nucleotides agree with TRBD2. The V and J ends lost 4 bases and 2 bases, in that order; junction bases with no gene match: 4. Germline CDR1 SGHRS, CDR2 YFSETQ. The CDR3 runs to 16 residues. The CDR3 DNA reads TGCGCCAGCAGCGGACCTAGCGGGGGGGCCTACAATGAGCAGTTCTTC. Protein: CASSGPSGGAYNEQFF.

This clone has just one count. The rearrangement joins TRBV4-2 to TRBJ2-1, with D possibly TRBD2 on 5 matching bases. V was cut by 0 bases and J by 9 bases, with 15 bases left in between. Germline assignment: CDR1 LGHNA and CDR2 YNFKEQ. The length of the CDR3 is 15 residues. The CDR3 DNA reads TGTGCCAGCAGCCAAGACCAGACCCGAGGGCCTGAGCAGTTCTTC. Amino acids: CASSQDQTRGPEQFF.

This clone occurred once. The chain carries TRBV9 and TRBJ2-7; no firm D call. Trimming stripped 0 bases from V and 6 bases from J, with 10 bases between. Germline loops: CDR1 SGDLS, CDR2 YYNGEE. CDR3 length: 13 amino acids. The CDR3 DNA reads as TGTGCCAGCAGCGTAGTGTTGGGTGGCGAGCAGTACTTC. Translated: CASSVVLGGEQYF.

The V gene is TRBV6-4, the J gene TRBJ2-3; 11 bases match TRBD2. Germline lookup yields CDR1 MRHNA and CDR2 SNTAGT. V was pared by 6 bases and J by 2 bases, with 7 bases of the junction left unmatched. This CDR3 spans 16 amino acids. CDR3 region: CASSPTSGGYTDTQYF. The CDR3 bases are TGTGCCAGCAGCCCCACTAGCGGGGGATACACAGATACGCAGTATTTT.

CDR3 residues: CASSEPGGPRYNEQFF. The CDR3 DNA sequence: TGTGCCAGCAGTGAACCGGGGGGCCCCCGTTACAATGAGCAGTTCTTC. The chain recombines TRBV6-1 with TRBJ2-1; tentative D call: TRBD2 (7 bases). The germline CDR1 and CDR2 sequences are MNHNS and SASEGT. The CDR3 is made up of 16 amino acids. V was pared by 2 bases and J by 4 bases, with 15 bases between.

The J gene is TRBJ2-7, the V gene TRBV5-1; TRBD2 matches at 8 bases. CDR1 SGHRS and CDR2 YFSETQ come from the germline V gene. V shed 4 bases and J 7 bases; nucleotides not matched to a gene: 16. The CDR3 runs 16 residues. The CDR3 sequence: CASSPTSARSGREQYF. CDR3 DNA sequence: TGCGCCAGCAGCCCGACTAGCGCCAGGAGCGGTAGAGAGCAGTACTTC.

This chain connects TRBV11-2 to TRBJ2-2; D gene ambiguous. CDR1 and CDR2 from the germline V gene are SGHAT and FQNNGV. The CDR3 is 15 amino acids. With 1 base removed from V and 4 bases from J, the gap between germline ends came to 10 bases. The CDR3 loop is CASSLGSQPTGELFF. CDR3 DNA: TGTGCCAGCAGCTTAGGGTCCCAGCCCACCGGGGAGCTGTTTTTT.

The genes are TRBV5-4 and TRBJ1-2, with D unclear. The CDR3 covers 13 residues. Between the trimmed V and J ends, which lost 0 bases and 5 bases, there was a span of 8 bases. CDR1 SGHNT and CDR2 YYREEE come from the germline V gene (reference sequence). In DNA, the CDR3 is TGTGCCAGCAGCTTGGTAGAAGGGTATGGCTACACCTTC. It specifies CASSLVEGYGYTF.

The chain has TRBV19 and TRBJ1-2; D is undetermined. There are 10 residues in the CDR3. The V end lost 6 bases, the J end lost 5 bases, and 4 bases lay between the germline ends. In germline, CDR1 is LNHDA, CDR2 SQIVND (reference sequence). The CDR3 DNA sequence: TGTGCCAGTAGCTTATATGGCTACACCTTC. Amino acid sequence: CASSLYGYTF.

V usage is TRBV12-2 and J usage is TRBJ2-5; the DNA was not used to check the table's D call, TRBD2. TRBV12-2 is reported as a pseudogene. The CDR3 has 13 amino acids. CDR3 in DNA: TGTGCAAGTCGCTTGGGACTAGCGGAGACCCAGTACTTC. This codes for CASRLGLAETQYF.

The chain uses TRBV23-1 and TRBJ2-6, with 8 bases lining up with TRBD1. TRBV23-1 is placed among ORFs of uncertain function. Unmatched junction bases numbered 10, after V lost 3 bases and J lost 0 bases. The CDR3 length is 19 residues. For the CDR3, the DNA is TGCGCCAGCAGTCACAAGGGACAGGCCCCTACCTCTGGGGCCAACGTCCTGACTTTC. This gives the protein CASSHKGQAPTSGANVLTF.

The chain couples TRBV10-3 to TRBJ1-1; D is perhaps TRBD1 (5 bases). The germline V gene encodes CDR1 ENHRY and CDR2 SYGVKD. This CDR3 region has 14 residues. Trimming removed 7 bases from V and 1 base from J, with 13 bases in between. The CDR3 loop is CAINPGPSNTEAFF. DNA of the CDR3: TGTGCCATCAACCCGGGACCGTCGAACACTGAAGCTTTCTTT.

This chain links TRBV7-9 with TRBJ2-3; 10 bases map to TRBD2. CDR1 and CDR2 (germline): SEHNR, FQNEAQ (reference sequence). There are 15 residues in the CDR3. The V and J ends lost 7 bases and 4 bases, in that order; junction bases with no gene match: 8. In DNA form, the CDR3 reads TGTGCCAGCACCTTCGTAGCGGGGGGCCCAGATACGCAGTATTTT. Protein: CASTFVAGGPDTQYF.

V is TRBV14 and J is TRBJ2-7, with D hard to call. CDR1 is SGHDN and CDR2 is FVKESK in the germline V gene. The CDR3 spans 14 residues. Trimming removed 3 bases from V and 0 bases from J, with 9 bases in between. Here the CDR3 DNA reads TGTGCCAGCAGCCATATAGGACCCTCCTACGAGCAGTACTTC. Protein: CASSHIGPSYEQYF.

The rearrangement links TRBV29-1 to TRBJ1-1; the D is unclear. The CDR3 is made up of 13 amino acids. Trimming took off 7 bases at V and 1 base at J, with 13 bases between the two ends. Germline assignment: CDR1 SQVTM and CDR2 ANQGSEA. The CDR3 reads CSGRGGRNTEAFF. In DNA, the CDR3 is TGCAGCGGGCGCGGCGGAAGGAACACTGAAGCTTTCTTT.